This is a list of T cell receptor beta chains from one sample in a study of blood T cell repertoires in COVID-19. The data were produced by immunoSEQ multiplex PCR, yet TCRdb's version contains in-frame clones alone and is incomplete. Of 130,000 or so clones in the sample, about 84% were seen once. Sequencing was done on a sample of peripheral blood. Receptor source: a woman aged 55-70 years with acute or convalescent COVID-19. CDR3s include the opening cysteine and the closing phenylalanine or tryptophan. D genes are given only for firm matches. Clone size is given for some rows only: seen once, a few or many times, or a class if the clone is expanded.

>TRBD1|TRBJ1-2|NA|TRBV27
TGTGCCAGCAGTTTCAATTCAGGGACAGGGCCTACCTATGGCTACACCTTC
CASSFNSGTGPTYGYTF
>NA|TRBJ2-3|few|TRBV5-1
TGCGCCAGCAGCGGCTCCTTCACAGATACGCAGTATTTT
CASSGSFTDTQYF
>TRBD1|TRBJ2-2|NA|TRBV9
TGTGCCAGCAGCTCAGGGGGCGGGTACACCGGGGAGCTGTTTTTT
CASSSGGGYTGELFF
>TRBD1|TRBJ1-1|NA|TRBV5-1
TGCGCCAGCAGCTTGGCAGGACAGGGGGAAGAAGCTTTCTTT
CASSLAGQGEEAFF
>TRBD2|TRBJ2-5|many|TRBV10-1
TGCGCCAGCAGTGAGACTGTAGCGGGGCCCCAGTACTTC
CASSETVAGPQYF
>TRBD1|TRBJ1-2|NA|TRBV2
TGTGCCAGCGTTAAGGACAGGGCCTATGGCTACACCTTC
CASVKDRAYGYTF
>NA|TRBJ1-1|NA|TRBV21-1
TGTGCCAGCAGCAAATCACAGCTTAACACTGAAGCTTTCTTT
CASSKSQLNTEAFF
>NA|TRBJ2-2|NA|TRBV7-8
TGTGCCAGCAGCTTAGGGAGGTCCGGGGAGCTGTTTTTT
CASSLGRSGELFF
>TRBD1|TRBJ1-2|NA|TRBV28
TGTGCCAGCAGTTTTAGGAGGGGGCGAGGCTATGGCTACACCTTC
CASSFRRGRGYGYTF
>NA|TRBJ2-1|NA|TRBV13
TGTGCCAGCAGCCCCGGACAGTCGAATGAGCAGTTCTTC
CASSPGQSNEQFF
>TRBD1|TRBJ1-1|NA|TRBV30
TGTGCCTGGAGTGTGGGACAGGGGATCACTGAAGCTTTCTTT
CAWSVGQGITEAFF
>TRBD2|TRBJ2-2|NA|TRBV5-6
TGTGCCAGCAGCACGGGACTAGCGGGGTTCAGCGGGGAGCTGTTTTTT
CASSTGLAGFSGELFF
>NA|TRBJ2-4|NA|TRBV2
TGTGCCAGCCCCAAGGGGGAGGGAAAAAACATTCAGTACTTC
CASPKGEGKNIQYF
>TRBD2|TRBJ2-2|NA|TRBV5-6
TGTGCCAGCAGTTTCGGACTAGCGGGGGAAAACACCGGGGAGCTGTTTTTT
CASSFGLAGENTGELFF
>NA|TRBJ1-2|NA|TRBV10-3
TGTGCCATCAGTGAGACAGGGACCTACACCTTC
CAISETGTYTF
>NA|TRBJ2-7|NA|TRBV24-1
TGTGCCACCAGTGATTTTAACAGCCCCTACGAGCAGTACTTC
CATSDFNSPYEQYF
>NA|TRBJ1-2|NA|TRBV19
TGTGCCGGTATTGGTTTCGAGGCTAATGGCTACACCTTC
CAGIGFEANGYTF
>NA|TRBJ1-6|NA|TRBV3-1/TRBV3-2
TGTGCCAGCAGCCCAACATCACCTAATTCACCCCTCCACTTT
CASSPTSPNSPLHF
>NA|TRBJ1-1|NA|TRBV12-3/TRBV12-4
TGTGCCAGCAGATTGACACAAAACACTGAAGCTTTCTTT
CASRLTQNTEAFF
>TRBD1|TRBJ2-2|NA|TRBV7-3
TGTGCCAGCAGCCCGGGACAGCACACCGGGGAGCTGTTTTTT
CASSPGQHTGELFF
>NA|TRBJ2-5|NA|TRBV5-4
TGTGCCAGCAGCCCAACAGGATTTCAAGAGACCCAGTACTTC
CASSPTGFQETQYF
>NA|TRBJ1-4|NA|TRBV2
TGTGCCAGCAGTATAACAGGGAGGGAAAAGGAAAAACTGTTTTTT
CASSITGREKEKLFF
>NA|TRBJ1-6|NA|TRBV11-2
TGTGCCAGCAGCCCAAGGGGGGGTAAGGGTTCACCCCTCCACTTT
CASSPRGGKGSPLHF
>NA|TRBJ1-1|NA|TRBV19
TGTGCCAGTAGTATGGCGGTGGTGGAGTACACTGAAGCTTTCTTT
CASSMAVVEYTEAFF
>TRBD1|TRBJ1-2|NA|TRBV2
TGTGCCAGCACCCAAAGACCTGACAGGGCCGGTGGCTACACCTTC
CASTQRPDRAGGYTF
>NA|TRBJ2-7|NA|TRBV5-1
TGCGCCAGCAGCCTCAAAGGGAGCTCCTACGAGCAGTACTTC
CASSLKGSSYEQYF
>NA|TRBJ1-1|NA|TRBV7-9
TGTGCCAGCAGCTTTACAGGAGCTGAAGCTTTCTTT
CASSFTGAEAFF
>NA|TRBJ2-5|NA|TRBV30
TGTGCCTGGACTTTTGGGCGGACCCAGTACTTC
CAWTFGRTQYF
>NA|TRBJ2-1|NA|TRBV3-1/TRBV3-2
TGTGCCAGCAGCCAAGTCGGGCCGGTTGGGGGGAATGAGCAGTTCTTC
CASSQVGPVGGNEQFF
>NA|TRBJ1-4|NA|TRBV7-2
TGTGCCAGCAGCTTAACGACTGCACCCGAAAAACTGTTTTTT
CASSLTTAPEKLFF
>NA|TRBJ1-1|NA|TRBV3-1/TRBV3-2
TGTGCCAGCAGCCAAGCAGGGGTCACTGAAGCTTTCTTT
CASSQAGVTEAFF
>TRBD1|TRBJ1-2|NA|TRBV28
TGTGCCAGCAGTCACAGGACAGGGGGGGGATGGGATGGCTACACCTTC
CASSHRTGGGWDGYTF
>NA|TRBJ2-7|NA|TRBV1
TGCACCAGCAGCCGCCTCAAGCGGACAGGGGTCCCCTACGAGCAGTACTTC
CTSSRLKRTGVPYEQYF
>NA|TRBJ1-2|NA|TRBV6-5
TGTGCCAGTAACTCCGCGGCTCCTAACTATGGCTACACCTTC
CASNSAAPNYGYTF
>NA|TRBJ1-5|few|TRBV27
TGTGCCAGCAGTTCGACCAATCCACAGGGTCAGCCCCAGCATTTT
CASSSTNPQGQPQHF
>NA|TRBJ1-4|NA|TRBV19
TGTGCCAGTAGTATTTATGGAACAGGGAGGGTGAATGAAAAACTGTTTTTT
CASSIYGTGRVNEKLFF
>NA|TRBJ1-5|NA|TRBV21-1
TGTGCCAGCAGCCCGGGAGGACTGCCGGCGACGGATCGGCCCCAGCATTTT
CASSPGGLPATDRPQHF